This TCR beta chain was sequenced for a study of T-cell memory formation after mild COVID-19. Study details: Largely, TCR clusters stayed within a single donor.

Notes on the study in general: Cross-reactive memory seemingly joined, as some responding clones were found in pre-infection memory. Day 15 to 85 contracting clones showed balanced CD4/CD8; day 15 to 37 expanders favored CD4+.

The TCR alpha and TCR beta cDNA libraries, bearing sample barcodes and UMIs, were generated by 5'RACE using constant-segment primers. TCRdb re-called the 5' RACE reads through MiXCR, storing one row per CDR3 protein. The sample lists 310,000 or so distinct CDR3 sequences, around a sixth occurring once. Per germline, CDR1 SGHRS and CDR2 YFSETQ. This CDR3 comprises 14 residues. Trimming left V 2 bases short and J 2 bases short, with 9 bases between. On this clonotype: Its antigen is currently unknown.

The specimen sequenced was PBMCs or a T cell subset sorted from them (not recorded which). The chain joins TRBV5-1 to TRBJ2-3; D ambiguous. The receptor's source is a man aged 18 to 30 who had mild COVID-19 (a few samples of this study predate the infection). Cell type and time point are not known. In DNA, the CDR3 is TGCGCCAGCAGCTTCTTGCGAACCACAGATACGCAGTATTTT. It translates to CASSFLRTTDTQYF.